The next 3 T cell receptor beta chains were all read from a single sample in a study of T cell repertoires in cytomegalovirus infection. Their antigen targets remain unknown. Each CDR3 protein is one row after TCRdb ran MiXCR on the reads. The sample carries 300,000 to 400,000 distinct CDR3 sequences, 25% to 35% recorded once. Sample: cultured PBMCs, taken from culture after CMV antigen stimulation. The source of these receptors is a human donor in good health (CMV status not recorded). Some clones in this sample may be carry-over from other donors' samples.

J is TRBJ1-5 and V is TRBV7-8; no firm D call. The CDR3 consists of 14 residues. CDR1 is SGHVS and CDR2 is FQNEAQ in the germline V gene. Trimming removed 5 bases at V and 9 bases at J, with 17 bases between. CDR3 protein: CASSEEDGDRPQHF. CDR3 nucleotide sequence: TGTGCCAGCAGCGAAGAGGACGGAGATCGGCCCCAGCATTTT.

The count of this clonotype is one. Given a much more abundant clone one base away, this may be a read error. The rearrangement links TRBV7-2 to TRBJ2-7, with 13 bases identical to TRBD2. Per germline, CDR1 SGHTA and CDR2 FQGNSA. The CDR3 runs to 15 residues. CDR3 nucleotides: TGTGCCAGCAGCTTGGCACTAGCGGGAGGGAACGATCAGTACTTC. Its translation: CASSLALAGGNDQYF.

This clonotype was recorded a few times. The genes are TRBV24-1 and TRBJ1-1; perhaps TRBD1 as D (5 bases). Trimming shortened V by 9 bases and J by 5 bases, and 15 bases separated the two germline ends. In germline, CDR1 is KGHDR, CDR2 SFDVKD. The CDR3 totals 13 residues. The CDR3, as DNA: TGTGCCACCGCGATGGGGGAGGGGACTGAAGCTTTCTTT. Translation gives CATAMGEGTEAFF.